A selection of T cell receptor beta chains follows, all from one sample in a study of shared clonotypes between healthy human individuals. The protocol was immunoSEQ multiplex PCR, while the TCRdb copy is restricted to in-frame clones and leaves out a portion. Altogether some 2,000,000 clones are present, approximately 94% being singletons, with the ten largest covering 0.13%. Sequencing used naive CD4+ T cells sorted from blood. The receptors stem from a man aged 18-30 years in good health. Both conserved end residues are part of each CDR3. A D gene is named only where the DNA matches it firmly. Size is omitted from some rows. Given values are once, few, many or a class for expanded clones.

clone size	J gene	V gene	D gene	CDR3 protein	CDR3 DNA
-	TRBJ1-4	TRBV9	-	CASSETATNEKLFF	TGTGCCAGCAGCGAAACCGCAACTAATGAAAAACTGTTTTTT
once	TRBJ1-5	TRBV7-9	-	CASSLGLQPQHF	TGTGCCAGCAGCTTAGGACTTCAGCCCCAGCATTTT
-	TRBJ1-2	TRBV28	-	CASSPTARVYYGYTF	TGTGCCAGCAGCCCTACGGCCAGGGTATACTATGGCTACACCTTC
-	TRBJ1-6	TRBV18	TRBD1	CASSPLRGPDSPLHF	TGTGCCAGCTCACCTCTGAGGGGGCCAGATTCACCCCTCCACTTT
-	TRBJ2-7	TRBV7-8	-	CASSTGLRLDEQYF	TGTGCCAGCAGCACGGGACTGAGGCTAGACGAGCAGTACTTC
-	TRBJ2-5	TRBV5-6	TRBD2	CASSHSSGRVGETQYF	TGTGCCAGCAGCCATTCTAGCGGGAGGGTAGGGGAGACCCAGTACTTC
-	TRBJ2-5	TRBV19	TRBD2	CASSPAGGPVTQYF	TGTGCCAGTAGTCCAGCGGGGGGACCTGTCACCCAGTACTTC
-	TRBJ2-7	TRBV11-2	-	CASSYYSPSYEQYF	TGTGCCAGCAGCTACTACAGTCCCTCCTACGAGCAGTACTTC
-	TRBJ1-1	TRBV10-3	-	CAISESHSASEAFF	TGTGCCATCAGTGAGTCGCACTCCGCTTCTGAAGCTTTCTTT
-	TRBJ2-7	TRBV27	TRBD2	CASSRTSQVEQYF	TGTGCCAGCAGTAGGACTAGCCAGGTAGAGCAGTACTTC
-	TRBJ1-6	TRBV5-4	-	CASSGPQGNNSPLHF	TGTGCCAGCAGCGGCCCGCAGGGGAACAATTCACCCCTCCACTTT
-	TRBJ1-1	TRBV18	-	CASYRANTEAFF	TGTGCCAGCTACCGGGCTAACACTGAAGCTTTCTTT
-	TRBJ2-5	TRBV7-9	-	CASSLPGIQETQYF	TGTGCCAGCAGCTTGCCAGGGATTCAAGAGACCCAGTACTTC
-	TRBJ1-3	TRBV2	-	CASSDRGSGNTIYF	TGTGCCAGCAGTGACAGGGGCTCTGGAAACACCATATATTTT
-	TRBJ2-5	TRBV5-1	TRBD2	CASSSGTSGGYQETQYF	TGCGCCAGCAGCTCGGGGACTAGCGGGGGATACCAAGAGACCCAGTACTTC
-	TRBJ1-2	TRBV19	-	CASSRGGDYGYTF	TGTGCCAGTAGTCGGGGTGGGGACTATGGCTACACCTTC
-	TRBJ1-1	TRBV19	TRBD1	CASSNRGHTEAFF	TGTGCCAGTAGCAACAGGGGGCACACTGAAGCTTTCTTT
-	TRBJ2-3	TRBV7-2	-	CASALTGASTDTQYF	TGTGCCAGCGCCCTGACGGGGGCTTCCACAGATACGCAGTATTTT
-	TRBJ1-1	TRBV5-1	-	CASSFQGSSTEAFF	TGCGCCAGCAGCTTCCAGGGCAGTAGCACTGAAGCTTTCTTT
few	TRBJ2-3	TRBV28	-	CASSLPGTDTQYF	TGTGCCAGCAGTTTACCAGGCACAGATACGCAGTATTTT
-	TRBJ2-7	TRBV6-5	TRBD1	CASSSRDRGRDGQYF	TGTGCCAGCAGTTCCCGGGACAGGGGGCGCGACGGTCAGTACTTC
-	TRBJ2-5	TRBV7-3	TRBD2	CASSPNSGGAETQYF	TGTGCCAGCAGCCCAAATAGCGGGGGGGCTGAGACCCAGTACTTC
-	TRBJ2-7	TRBV10-3	-	CAISESFGGSYEQYF	TGTGCCATCAGTGAGTCTTTTGGGGGTTCGTACGAGCAGTACTTC
-	TRBJ1-1	TRBV5-6	-	CASSLAGGGLTEAFF	TGTGCCAGCAGCTTGGCCGGGGGCGGGCTCACTGAAGCTTTCTTT
-	TRBJ2-7	TRBV30	-	CAWSGTNYEQYF	TGTGCCTGGAGCGGGACAAATTACGAGCAGTACTTC
-	TRBJ1-4	TRBV10-3	TRBD1	CAISASGGEEKLFF	TGTGCCATCAGTGCTTCAGGGGGAGAGGAAAAACTGTTTTTT
-	TRBJ1-1	TRBV2	-	CASRAGLNTEAFF	TGTGCCAGCAGGGCAGGTTTGAACACTGAAGCTTTCTTT
-	TRBJ1-2	TRBV28	TRBD1	CASSFDRGLGGYTF	TGTGCCAGCAGCTTCGACAGGGGTTTAGGTGGCTACACCTTC
-	TRBJ2-1	TRBV7-2	TRBD1	CVSTSGGSYNEQFF	TGTGTCAGCACCTCAGGGGGTTCCTACAATGAGCAGTTCTTC
-	TRBJ1-6	TRBV6-5	-	CASSYSRPPTLHF	TGTGCCAGCAGTTACTCCCGCCCGCCCACCCTCCACTTT
-	TRBJ2-7	TRBV30	-	CAWKGDGYEQYF	TGTGCCTGGAAGGGGGACGGATACGAGCAGTACTTC
-	TRBJ1-3	TRBV4-3	-	CASSQDPGNTIYF	TGCGCCAGCAGCCAAGATCCAGGAAACACCATATATTTT
-	TRBJ2-5	TRBV21-1	-	CASSSVDRAIEETQYF	TGTGCCAGCAGCAGCGTAGACAGGGCCATCGAAGAGACCCAGTACTTC
-	TRBJ1-1	TRBV11-2	TRBD1	CASSLTGGKGNTEAFF	TGTGCCAGCAGCTTGACAGGGGGCAAGGGGAACACTGAAGCTTTCTTT
-	TRBJ2-3	TRBV6-5	-	CASGPQGIGTDTQYF	TGTGCCAGCGGGCCCCAGGGGATCGGGACAGATACGCAGTATTTT